Below, one TCR beta chain is given with its context. Its antigen remains unidentified. Base qualities are not provided; no much larger clone lies one nucleotide away. TCRbeta CDR3 regions were profiled with the immunoSEQ Assay using bias-controlled multiplex PCR amplification of genomic DNA. The published analysis was carried out like this. The absolute abundance of each unique TCRbeta CDR3 region was quantified after sequences were collapsed and filtered. Differential abundance was tested with two models: a binomial (Fisher-equivalent) model and a beta-binomial model that adds time-dependent variance fitted from healthy donors. Clones with fewer than 5 combined templates were removed, and a clone was called differentially abundant if the clone's Benjamini-Hochberg FDR was below 0.01. Beta-binomial variance was modeled as a function of total template count across the two samples using the form v = (b*log(k)+a)^2. Sourced from immuneACCESS, this table was stored by TCRdb with only in-frame sequences that have V and J called. A share of the clones is absent; for the studies checked, an unresolved V gene accounts for under half, and the remainder has no known explanation. V, J and clone size derive from that table, while D and trimming were established from the DNA sequence. In all, the sample holds 90,000 to 100,000 clones, and around 90% of those were seen once. The ten largest clones capture approximately 5.4% of the sample.

This sample is drawn from a study of identifying expanded T cells in peripheral blood (dated by TCRdb to the late 2010s). Study-level background: Technical replicates were generated by sequencing separate aliquots of the same genomic DNA pool, with four replicates compared pairwise.

Beyond this particular receptor, the publication reports: In all healthy donors, the variance in clone template counts between samples taken about 14 days apart rose significantly as total template count increased. Both the number of clones called differentially abundant and the false-positive rate were significantly reduced by the beta-binomial model across all healthy-donor time intervals. About 1.2 differentially abundant clones were flagged by the binomial model between technical replicates, whereas about 15 and 18 were flagged over around two weeks and four weeks, respectively. It was expected by the authors that biological variance in healthy repertoires might increase further over much longer intervals, such as months to years.

The CDR3 has 14 amino acids, counting the end cysteine and phenylalanine. Only the CDR3 portion is preserved as DNA: 42 bases, with reading frame beginning at the first base. At the junction V is shortened by 8 bases and J by 0 bases; bases outside the gene matches: 7. The germline V gene sets CDR1 to MGHDK and CDR2 to SYGVNS. No immune events such as infections were documented for the healthy donors during the collection period. To calibrate time-dependent variance in a beta-binomial model of T-cell clone differential abundance, blood repertoires from healthy donors were used as a training cohort. The training cohort included approximately ten healthy donors, of whom 3 were female and 7 were male. The donors were between about 29 and 64 years old, with an average age of about 47 years. Whole blood was collected from each healthy donor at three time points spaced two weeks apart and obtained from a commercial supplier. Genomic DNA was extracted from unsorted whole blood for immunosequencing.

This TCR was recovered from a person aged 18 to 70 in good health. The V and J genes are TRBV25-1 and TRBJ2-7; TRBD1 fits 7 bases in the junction. The sample was blood. For the CDR3, the sequence is CASRPTGPSYEQYF. Here is the DNA: TGTGCCAGCCGACCGACAGGGCCCTCCTACGAGCAGTACTTC.